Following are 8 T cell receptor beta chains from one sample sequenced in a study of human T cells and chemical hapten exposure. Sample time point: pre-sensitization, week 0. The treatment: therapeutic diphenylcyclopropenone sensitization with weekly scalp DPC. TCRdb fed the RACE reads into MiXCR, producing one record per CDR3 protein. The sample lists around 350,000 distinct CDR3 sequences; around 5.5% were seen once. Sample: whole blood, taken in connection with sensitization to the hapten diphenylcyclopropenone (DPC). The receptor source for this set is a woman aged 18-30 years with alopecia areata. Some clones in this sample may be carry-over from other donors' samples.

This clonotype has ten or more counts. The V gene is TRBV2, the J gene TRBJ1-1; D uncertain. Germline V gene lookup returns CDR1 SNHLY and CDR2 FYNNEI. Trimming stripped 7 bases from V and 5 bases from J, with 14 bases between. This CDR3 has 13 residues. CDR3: CASTLDLRTEAFF. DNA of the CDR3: TGTGCCAGCACCCTAGATCTAAGGACTGAAGCTTTCTTT.

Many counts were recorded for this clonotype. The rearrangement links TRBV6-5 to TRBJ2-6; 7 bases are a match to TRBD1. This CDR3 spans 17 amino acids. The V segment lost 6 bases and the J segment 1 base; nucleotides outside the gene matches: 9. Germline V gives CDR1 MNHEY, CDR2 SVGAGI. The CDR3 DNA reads TGTGCCAGCAGCACCCCTAGCAGGGGGTCTGGGGCCAACGTCCTGACTTTC. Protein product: CASSTPSRGSGANVLTF.

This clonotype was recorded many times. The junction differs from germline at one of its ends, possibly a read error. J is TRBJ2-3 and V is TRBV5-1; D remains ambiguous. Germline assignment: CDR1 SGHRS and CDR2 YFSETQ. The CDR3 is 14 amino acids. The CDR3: CASSLGQRTDTQYF. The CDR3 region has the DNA TGTGCCAGCAGCTTGGGCCAGCGCACAGATACGCAGTATTTT.

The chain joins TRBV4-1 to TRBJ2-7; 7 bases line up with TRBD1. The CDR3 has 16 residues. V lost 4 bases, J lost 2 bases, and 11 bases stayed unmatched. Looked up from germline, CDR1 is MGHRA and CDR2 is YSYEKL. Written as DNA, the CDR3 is TGCGCCAGCAGCCCCGACCGGGACAGAGAAGCCTACGAGCAGTACTTC. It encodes CASSPDRDREAYEQYF.

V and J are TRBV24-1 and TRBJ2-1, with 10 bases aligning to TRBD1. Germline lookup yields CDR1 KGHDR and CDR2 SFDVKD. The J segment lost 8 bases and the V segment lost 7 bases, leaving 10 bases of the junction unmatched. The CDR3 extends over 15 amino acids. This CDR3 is CATRADRGRPHEQFF. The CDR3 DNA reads TGTGCCACCAGAGCTGACAGGGGGCGCCCCCATGAGCAGTTCTTC.

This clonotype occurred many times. CDR3 in amino acids: CASRTGRATEAFF. Here the CDR3 DNA reads TGTGCCAGCAGGACAGGGAGGGCCACTGAAGCTTTCTTT. V and J are TRBV27 and TRBJ1-1; 7 bases line up with TRBD1. The germline V gene has CDR1 MNHEY and CDR2 SMNVEV (reference sequence). With 6 bases clipped from V and 4 bases from J, the junction kept 5 bases outside the gene matches. CDR3 length: 13 amino acids.

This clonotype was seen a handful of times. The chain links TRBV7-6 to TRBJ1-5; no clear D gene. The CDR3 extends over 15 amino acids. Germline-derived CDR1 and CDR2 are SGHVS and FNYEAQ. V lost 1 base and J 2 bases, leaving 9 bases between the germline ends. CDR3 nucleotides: TGTGCCAGCAGCTTAGTCGCAGGCCGCAATCAGCCCCAGCATTTT. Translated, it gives CASSLVAGRNQPQHF.

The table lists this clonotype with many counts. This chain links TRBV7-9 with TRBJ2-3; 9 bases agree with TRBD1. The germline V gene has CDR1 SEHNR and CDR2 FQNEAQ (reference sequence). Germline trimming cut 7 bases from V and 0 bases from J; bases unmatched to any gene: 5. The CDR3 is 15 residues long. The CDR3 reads CASTQQGASTDTQYF. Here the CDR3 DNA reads TGTGCCAGCACCCAACAGGGGGCGAGCACAGATACGCAGTATTTT.